The 8 T cell receptor beta chains below were found in one sample sequenced in a study of OX40 agonist ivuxolimab in advanced cancers. Method: immunoSEQ multiplex PCR; TCRdb's copy keeps in-frame clones and lacks some. The sample includes 65,000 to 95,000 clones, about 90% of them seen just once. The source was CD4+ or CD8+ T cells sorted from blood, collected in a trial of the OX40 agonist ivuxolimab. These receptors originate from an adult with an advanced solid tumor such as melanoma, head and neck, liver or kidney cancer.

The rearrangement uses TRBV5-4 and TRBJ1-1; 7 bases map to TRBD1. Trimming took 3 bases from V and 1 from J; bases not matched to a gene: 6. CDR3 size: 15 residues. Per germline, CDR1 SGHNT and CDR2 YYREEE (reference sequence). CDR3: CASSSTGTANTEAFF. Here the CDR3 DNA reads TGTGCCAGCAGCTCAACCGGGACAGCGAACACTGAAGCTTTCTTT.

J is TRBJ2-7 and V is TRBV19; 9 nucleotides align to TRBD2. Unmatched junction bases numbered 7, after V lost 5 bases and J lost 2 bases. The CDR3 runs 15 residues. Germline values: CDR1 LNHDA, CDR2 SQIVND (reference sequence). The CDR3 loop reads CASSGGLALTYEQYF. The DNA of the CDR3 is TGTGCCAGTAGTGGGGGACTAGCATTAACCTACGAGCAGTACTTC.

The sample holds one count of this clone. This chain links TRBV28 with TRBJ1-5; the D is unclear. Trimming cost V 4 bases and J 5 bases, with 6 bases left between them. This CDR3 has 12 residues. The V gene's germline CDR1 is MDHEN and CDR2 SYDVKM. CDR3 amino acids: CASSYGDQPQHF. The CDR3 coding sequence is TGTGCCAGCAGTTATGGGGATCAGCCCCAGCATTTT.

This clone was seen only once. V and J are TRBV11-1 and TRBJ2-7; 7 nucleotides match TRBD2. The CDR3 is made up of 14 amino acids. The ends lost 1 base at V and 2 bases at J; junction bases unmatched: 2. Germline CDR1 SGHAT, CDR2 FQDESV (reference sequence). In nucleotides, the CDR3 is TGTGCCAGCAGCTTAGTGGGGGGGACCTACGAGCAGTACTTC. Translating it yields CASSLVGGTYEQYF.

The CDR3 DNA follows: TGTGCCAGTAGTCGTGGACTCTACAATGAGCAGTTCTTC. This encodes CASSRGLYNEQFF. The chain couples TRBV19 to TRBJ2-1; tentative D call: TRBD2 (5 bases). Germline V lookup: CDR1 LNHDA, CDR2 SQIVND (reference sequence). This CDR3 spans 13 amino acids. Deletions cut 5 bases from V and 3 bases from J, with 8 bases between.

The rearrangement joins TRBV4-1 to TRBJ1-3; 7 bases agree with TRBD1. The V segment lost 3 bases and the J segment 2 bases; nucleotides outside the gene matches: 7. CDR1 and CDR2 (germline): MGHRA, YSYEKL. This CDR3 has 16 amino acids. The CDR3 loop reads CASSQPTGPPGNTIYF. CDR3 in DNA: TGCGCCAGCAGCCAGCCGACAGGGCCTCCTGGAAACACCATATATTTT.

This clone was seen only once. The CDR3 region is CASSDLGTDNEQFF. The CDR3 nucleotides are TGTGCCAGCAGTGACTTGGGGACTGACAATGAGCAGTTCTTC. The chain carries TRBV11-2 and TRBJ2-1, with D tentatively TRBD2 (6 bases). The V gene lost 6 bases and the J gene lost 5 bases, with 14 bases spanning the gap. This CDR3 has 14 residues. Per the germline V gene, CDR1 is SGHAT and CDR2 is FQNNGV.

The chain couples TRBV5-1 to TRBJ2-7; TRBD1 agrees at 8 bases. Germline V CDR1 and CDR2: SGHRS, YFSETQ. After removal of 0 bases from V and 7 bases from J, the junction contained 6 bases not matched to a gene. The CDR3 sequence is 14 residues long. DNA for the CDR3: TGCGCCAGCAGCTTGGCGACAGGGGATGGAGAGCAGTACTTC. Translated: CASSLATGDGEQYF.